Following are 14 T cell receptor beta chains from one sample sequenced in a study of cytomegalovirus exposure and HLA in healthy donors. Both 60 Vbeta primers and 13 Jbeta primers went into the PCR. Libraries were prepared by immunoSEQ multiplex PCR; TCRdb keeps only in-frame clonotypes and omits some of them. The data show around 150,000 clones, around 75% seen once. Sequences were obtained from PBMCs. Receptors were obtained from a male donor in good health and CMV-seronegative.

The CDR3 is CASRRGQGSSYEQYF. The CDR3 nucleotides read TGTGCCAGCAGACGCGGACAGGGGAGCTCCTACGAGCAGTACTTC. The rearrangement joins TRBV5-6 to TRBJ2-7, with 9 bases identical to TRBD1. Germline-derived CDR1 and CDR2 are SGHDT and YYEEEE. Trimming at V came to 5 bases and at J to 0 bases, leaving 6 bases not matched to a gene. CDR3 length equals 15 residues.

This chain's CDR3 is CASSPSEAGTSTDTQYF. DNA of the CDR3: TGTGCCAGCAGCCCCTCAGAAGCGGGGACTAGCACAGATACGCAGTATTTT. The chain links TRBV5-4 to TRBJ2-3, with 7 bases that match TRBD2. This CDR3 has 17 amino acids. Per germline, CDR1 SGHNT and CDR2 YYREEE (reference sequence). V was pared by 4 bases and J by 0 bases, with 11 bases of the junction left unmatched.

V and J are TRBV30 and TRBJ2-5; 8 bases line up with TRBD2. V lost 0 bases and J lost 14; bases outside the gene matches: 8. Germline V gene data show CDR1 as GTSNPN and CDR2 as SVGIG (reference sequence). The CDR3 contains 12 residues. Written as DNA, the CDR3 is TGTGCCTGGAGTGTACAAGGGACTAGGCCTTACTTC. It codes for CAWSVQGTRPYF.

This clone showed up just once. This chain links TRBV7-9 with TRBJ1-1; tentative D call: TRBD1 (6 bases). Germline loops: CDR1 SEHNR, CDR2 FQNEAQ (reference sequence). V was cut by 2 bases and J by 0 bases, with 7 bases left in between. The CDR3 extends over 14 amino acids. The chain's CDR3 is CASSLWTVNTEAFF. CDR3 DNA sequence: TGTGCCAGCAGCTTATGGACAGTGAACACTGAAGCTTTCTTT.

V gene TRBV6-1 combines with J gene TRBJ1-2; D might be TRBD1 (5 bases). V was cut by 2 bases and J by 8 bases, with 12 bases left in between. Germline CDR1 MNHNS, CDR2 SASEGT. The CDR3 runs 13 residues. CDR3 sequence reads: CASSESGDWGYTF. The CDR3 coding sequence is TGTGCCAGCAGTGAATCGGGGGATTGGGGCTACACCTTC.

The gene calls are TRBV2 and TRBJ2-7; unclear D gene. The CDR3 has 11 residues. With 3 bases removed from V and 5 bases from J, the gap between germline ends came to 5 bases. CDR1 is SNHLY and CDR2 is FYNNEI in the germline V gene. The CDR3 DNA sequence: TGTGCCAGCAGTGACCTCGACGAGCAGTACTTC. As protein: CASSDLDEQYF.

J is TRBJ2-1 and V is TRBV6-1; TRBD2 is a possible D gene (6 bases). Germline values: CDR1 MNHNS, CDR2 SASEGT. V lost 4 bases and J lost 3, with 10 bases in between. CDR3 length: 14 amino acids. The CDR3: CASSGRGLYNEQFF. CDR3 nucleotide sequence: TGTGCCAGCAGTGGGAGGGGACTCTACAATGAGCAGTTCTTC.

The CDR3 here is CASSLSGGNSGGYTF. The CDR3 nucleotides read TGTGCCAGCAGCTTGTCAGGGGGCAATAGTGGAGGCTACACCTTC. The gene calls are TRBV7-9 and TRBJ1-2; 8 nucleotides align to TRBD1. Germline CDR1 reads SEHNR; CDR2 reads FQNEAQ (reference sequence). The CDR3 runs to 15 residues. Germline trimming cut 3 bases from V and 8 bases from J; bases unmatched to any gene: 11. The whole variable domain, remainder taken from reference TRBV7-9 and TRBJ1-2, is DTGVSQNPRHKITKRGQNVTFRCDPISEHNRLYWYRQTLGQGPEFLTYFQNEAQLEKSRLLSDRFSAERPKGSFSTLEIQRTEQGDSAMYLCASSLSGGNSGGYTFGSGTRLTVV.

The chain couples TRBV7-3 to TRBJ2-6; no clear D gene. Germline values: CDR1 SGHTA, CDR2 FQGTGA. This CDR3 has 14 residues. Deletions cut 5 bases from V and 2 bases from J, with 7 bases between. CDR3 residues: CASSPFPGANVLTF. The CDR3 nucleotides are TGTGCCAGCAGCCCCTTTCCTGGGGCCAACGTCCTGACTTTC.

CDR3 sequence: CASSPDPTGKSYEQYF. DNA for the CDR3: TGTGCCAGCAGTCCCGATCCGACAGGGAAAAGCTACGAGCAGTACTTC. The chain recombines TRBV27 with TRBJ2-7; 7 positions agree with TRBD1. This CDR3 has 16 amino acids. The V segment lost 5 bases and the J segment 3 bases; nucleotides outside the gene matches: 13. Per germline, CDR1 MNHEY and CDR2 SMNVEV (reference sequence).

The table lists this clone with a few counts. V usage is TRBV5-1 and J usage is TRBJ1-2, with TRBD1 identical over 9 bases. Trimming removed 0 bases from V and 6 bases from J; junction bases left unmatched: 6. The germline gives CDR1 SGHRS, CDR2 YFSETQ. CDR3 length equals 15 residues. This chain's CDR3 is CASSLDDRGRDGYTF. CDR3 DNA sequence: TGCGCCAGCAGCTTGGACGACAGGGGGAGGGATGGCTACACCTTC. The whole variable domain, remainder taken from reference TRBV5-1 and TRBJ1-2, is KAGVTQTPRYLIKTRGQQVTLSCSPISGHRSVSWYQQTPGQGLQFLFEYFSETQRNKGNFPGRFSGRQFSNSRSEMNVSTLELGDSALYLCASSLDDRGRDGYTFGSGTRLTVV.

The rearrangement joins TRBV7-9 to TRBJ2-7; D is perhaps TRBD2 (5 bases). Trimming left V 1 base short and J 9 bases short, with 13 bases between. CDR1 is SEHNR and CDR2 is FQNEAQ in the germline V gene (reference sequence). This CDR3 region has 13 residues. DNA of the CDR3: TGTGCCAGCAGCTTAGAGGACTTAATAGGGCAGTACTTC. It yields the protein CASSLEDLIGQYF.

The chain has TRBV4-3 and TRBJ2-2; 7 bases match TRBD1. The CDR3 totals 17 residues. Trimming removed 4 bases from V and 2 bases from J; junction bases left unmatched: 10. CDR1 is LGHNA and CDR2 is YSLEER in the germline V gene. Here the CDR3 reads CASSPDSGGSNTGELFF. CDR3 sequence (DNA): TGCGCCAGCAGCCCAGACTCAGGGGGATCAAACACCGGGGAGCTGTTTTTT.

This chain links TRBV7-2 with TRBJ2-7; 7 positions agree with TRBD2. V gave up 4 bases and J gave up 4 bases; unmatched junction bases: 10. The germline V gene has CDR1 SGHTA and CDR2 FQGNSA. The CDR3 is 15 residues long. The CDR3 spells CASSSMIGRGYEQYF. The DNA of the CDR3 is TGTGCCAGCAGCTCCATGATCGGGCGGGGGTACGAGCAGTACTTC.